This T cell receptor (beta chain) was identified in a study of CD8+ T cells in alopecia areata. Stated treatment: oral pan-JAK inhibitor, 5-10 mg twice daily. Researchers gathered lesional scalp punch biopsies and peripheral blood from patients with alopecia areata. PBMCs, the starting material, were the source of sorted CD4+ and CD8+ T cells. Sequencing templates came from extracted RNA that was reverse transcribed into cDNA. Sequenced by immunoSEQ multiplex PCR; TCRdb stores in-frame clones only, minus some. The table includes 150,000 to 200,000 clones, around 50% detected once. Trimming left V 4 bases short and J 3 bases short, with 8 bases between. CDR1 GTSNPN and CDR2 SVGIG come from the germline V gene (reference sequence). This CDR3 contains 12 residues. Turning to this clone: Its antigen is as yet unknown.

The study's findings and limits: Baseline CD8+ expansion's link to response remains uncertain, as there was one nonresponder.

V usage is TRBV30 and J usage is TRBJ2-3, with D unclear. This specimen consisted of CD8+ T cells sorted from blood, obtained at week 24, from a patient treated with tofacitinib. This clonotype was obtained from a human donor with alopecia areata. The DNA for the CDR3 is TGTGCCTGGAATGACCGGACAGATACGCAGTATTTT. Translating it yields CAWNDRTDTQYF.